This T cell receptor beta chain was obtained from a study of human CD8 memory T cell subsets. This clonotype is deemed medium-sized by its frequency. Libraries for TCR beta were constructed using UMI-labeled 5' RACE. Following a re-call of the 5' RACE reads, TCRdb has one entry per CDR3 protein and lacks DNA. The clone table shows 15,000 to 20,000 distinct CDR3 sequences, with the ten largest holding 5.7%. The CDR3 contains 14 residues. CDR1 is SEHNR and CDR2 is FQNEAQ in the germline V gene (reference sequence). The clonotype comes from a human donor in good health. The J gene is TRBJ1-1, the V gene TRBV7-9. The sample consisted of CD8+ stem-like memory T cells (TSCM and TCM) sorted from PBMCs. Indicated subset: stem-like memory CD8 T cells (TSTEM), CCR7+ PD-1- TIGIT-. CDR3 in amino acids: CASSLEQSRYGAFF.